These 32 T cell receptor beta chains were sequenced from one sample in a study of somatic mutations in cytotoxic T cells in rheumatoid arthritis. Sequencing was performed with immunoSEQ multiplex PCR; in TCRdb, only in-frame clones are kept and a portion is missing. The table has about 11,000 clones, under 75% seen once. The specimen was CD8+ T cells sorted from blood. The receptors here all came from a woman between 35 and 50 years old in good health.

This clone qualifies as medium-sized. V and J are TRBV9 and TRBJ2-3; D remains unclear. Trimming cost V 0 bases and J 2 bases, with 13 bases left between them. The length of the CDR3 is 16 residues. CDR1 is SGDLS and CDR2 is YYNGEE in the germline V gene. The CDR3 DNA reads TGTGCCAGCAGCGTAGACGGCGGTTTGCCCACAGATACGCAGTATTTT. The encoded protein is CASSVDGGLPTDTQYF.

V is TRBV29-1 and J is TRBJ2-3; 10 positions agree with TRBD2. The CDR3 covers 17 residues. Germline V CDR1 and CDR2: SQVTM, ANQGSEA. Losses at the gene ends were 4 bases for V and 2 bases for J; bases not matched to a gene: 12. CDR3 protein: CSVVGQGGLAHTDTQYF. CDR3 bases: TGCAGCGTTGTAGGTCAGGGGGGACTAGCGCACACAGATACGCAGTATTTT.

This clone has just one count. The gene calls are TRBV10-1 and TRBJ2-1; TRBD2 matches at 10 bases. Germline CDR1 WNHNN, CDR2 SYGVQD (reference sequence). V gave up 0 bases and J gave up 2 bases; unmatched junction bases: 4. The CDR3 length is 17 residues. The chain's CDR3 is CASSESRSGGAYNEQFF. The CDR3 DNA sequence: TGCGCCAGCAGTGAGTCGAGAAGCGGGGGGGCCTACAATGAGCAGTTCTTC.

The chain uses TRBV7-9 and TRBJ1-1; the D is unclear. Between the trimmed V and J ends, which lost 1 base and 11 bases, there was a span of 11 bases. Germline CDR1 reads SEHNR; CDR2 reads FQNEAQ (reference sequence). The CDR3 consists of 12 residues. The CDR3 DNA sequence: TGTGCCAGCAGCTTAGATCCAGGATGGGCTTTCTTT. Encoded protein: CASSLDPGWAFF.

This chain links TRBV4-1 with TRBJ1-1, with D perhaps TRBD1 (5 bases). This CDR3 has 15 amino acids. Trimming removed 3 bases from V and 0 bases from J, with 11 bases in between. Germline lookup yields CDR1 MGHRA and CDR2 YSYEKL. The CDR3 nucleotides are TGCGCCAGCAGCCATGTTGCAGGGATGAACACTGAAGCTTTCTTT. Translation gives CASSHVAGMNTEAFF.

V is TRBV5-6 and J is TRBJ2-7, with D perhaps given as TRBD1 or TRBD2 (5 bases each). CDR1 SGHDT and CDR2 YYEEEE come from the germline V gene. Trimming cost V 4 bases and J 4 bases, with 12 bases left between them. CDR3 length: 13 residues. The CDR3 coding sequence is TGTGCCAGCAGCGGCCGGGACGGATACGAGCAGTACGTC. This codes for CASSGRDGYEQYV.

V gene TRBV27 combines with J gene TRBJ1-2, with D possibly TRBD1 on 6 matching bases. The CDR3 contains 13 residues. The ends were cut back, 2 bases at V and 7 bases at J, with 11 bases in the middle. Germline values: CDR1 MNHEY, CDR2 SMNVEV (reference sequence). The CDR3 here is CASSLRGDGGYTF. The CDR3 nucleotides read TGTGCCAGCAGTTTAAGGGGGGATGGTGGCTACACCTTC.

The table lists this clone with a count of one. V usage is TRBV5-1 and J usage is TRBJ2-1; D uncertain. Germline CDR1 SGHRS, CDR2 YFSETQ. This CDR3 has 11 residues. The germline V and J ends were trimmed by 0 bases and 6 bases, with 1 base remaining between them. The CDR3 DNA reads as TGCGCCAGCAGCTTGGCCAATGAGCAGTTCTTC. Translation: CASSLANEQFF. The variable domain in full, with the rest retrieved from reference TRBV5-1 and TRBJ2-1, is KAGVTQTPRYLIKTRGQQVTLSCSPISGHRSVSWYQQTPGQGLQFLFEYFSETQRNKGNFPGRFSGRQFSNSRSEMNVSTLELGDSALYLCASSLANEQFFGPGTRLTVL.

CDR3 sequence: CASSSNNEQFF. The DNA for the CDR3 is TGTGCCAGCAGCTCAAACAATGAGCAGTTCTTC. The chain uses TRBV7-9 and TRBJ2-1, with D uncertain. Germline V gene sequence: CDR1 SEHNR, CDR2 FQNEAQ (reference sequence). The length of the CDR3 is 11 residues. Trimming pared 4 bases from V and 5 bases from J, leaving 3 bases between.

In its sample, this clone was seen a few times. The chain couples TRBV4-1 to TRBJ2-7; 10 bases are a match to TRBD1. Trimming took 3 bases from V and 3 from J; bases not matched to a gene: 2. Germline V gene sequence: CDR1 MGHRA, CDR2 YSYEKL. The CDR3 totals 14 residues. CDR3 protein: CASSHGQGGYEQYF. CDR3 coding DNA: TGCGCCAGCAGCCATGGACAGGGGGGCTACGAGCAGTACTTC.

The genes are TRBV5-1 and TRBJ2-7, with D unclear. Trimming cost V 3 bases and J 3 bases, with 16 bases left between them. Germline V CDR1 and CDR2: SGHRS, YFSETQ. CDR3 length: 15 residues. The CDR3 spells CASSSSSTIVYEQYF. As DNA, the CDR3 is TGCGCCAGCAGCTCTAGTAGCACAATAGTCTACGAGCAGTACTTC.

The rearrangement joins TRBV7-2 to TRBJ2-5; TRBD1 matches at 8 bases. Germline lookup yields CDR1 SGHTA and CDR2 FQGNSA. The trim removed 5 bases at V and 1 base at J, leaving 9 bases unmatched. This CDR3 is 16 amino acids long. The CDR3 reads CASSVRGRWGQETQYF. The CDR3 DNA reads as TGTGCCAGCAGCGTCAGGGGGCGATGGGGCCAAGAGACCCAGTACTTC.

The rearrangement uses TRBV6-4 and TRBJ2-1; TRBD2 matches 10 bases. Germline V CDR1 and CDR2: MRHNA, SNTAGT. After removal of 6 bases from V and 5 bases from J, the junction contained 10 bases not matched to a gene. There are 16 residues in the CDR3. Here the CDR3 reads CASSRGASGGHNEQFF. The DNA of the CDR3 is TGTGCCAGCAGCCGGGGGGCTAGCGGGGGCCACAATGAGCAGTTCTTC.

The gene calls are TRBV28 and TRBJ1-6, with TRBD1 matching 8 bases. The CDR3 sequence is 15 residues long. J lost 8 bases, V lost 5 bases, and 8 bases had no gene match. Germline CDR1 MDHEN, CDR2 SYDVKM. CDR3 region: CASSLTGAGDSPLHF. The CDR3 DNA sequence: TGTGCCAGCAGTCTGACAGGGGCGGGGGATTCACCCCTCCACTTT.

The chain uses TRBV19 and TRBJ2-1, with D unresolved. CDR3 length: 12 amino acids. The germline V gene has CDR1 LNHDA and CDR2 SQIVND (reference sequence). Trimming removed 2 bases at V and 8 bases at J, with 7 bases between. The CDR3 nucleotides read TGTGCCAGTAGTATAACGATCGATGAGCAGTTCTTC. Its protein is CASSITIDEQFF.

This clone is deemed medium-sized. The V gene is TRBV15, the J gene TRBJ1-2; D remains ambiguous. The length of the CDR3 is 14 residues. Trimming took 5 bases from V and 5 from J, leaving 15 bases between them. Per germline, CDR1 LNHNV and CDR2 YYDKDF (reference sequence). In DNA, the CDR3 is TGTGCCACCAGCGACGAAGAAGGATGGTATGGCTACACCTTC. Translation gives CATSDEEGWYGYTF.

The rearrangement uses TRBV7-6 and TRBJ2-3; D perhaps matches TRBD1 (5 bases). The CDR3 loop spans 15 amino acids. Trimming took 4 bases from V and 0 from J, leaving 11 bases between them. In germline, CDR1 is SGHVS, CDR2 FNYEAQ. The CDR3 loop reads CASSSRTRSTDTQYF. DNA for the CDR3: TGTGCCAGCAGCTCCCGGACACGAAGCACAGATACGCAGTATTTT. Full variable domain (missing parts from reference TRBV7-6 and TRBJ2-3): GAGVSQSPRYKVTKRGQDVALRCDPISGHVSLYWYRQALGQGPEFLTYFNYEAQQDKSGLPNDRFSAERPEGSISTLTIQRTEQRDSAMYRCASSSRTRSTDTQYFGPGTRLTVL.

This clone was counted between two and nine times. The chain recombines TRBV25-1 with TRBJ1-6, with D perhaps TRBD1 (5 bases). V lost 6 bases, J lost 10 bases, and 13 bases lay in between. This CDR3 region has 13 residues. Germline V gene sequence: CDR1 MGHDK, CDR2 SYGVNS. DNA for the CDR3: TGTGCCAGCAGGCAGGGTGGACGGTCACCCCTCCACTTT. It is translated as CASRQGGRSPLHF.

The rearrangement joins TRBV29-1 to TRBJ1-2; 7 bases are a match to TRBD1. CDR1 is SQVTM and CDR2 is ANQGSEA in the germline V gene. Trimming cost V 5 bases and J 8 bases; bases outside gene matches: 5. This CDR3 is built from 11 residues. The CDR3 here is CSVYTGEGYTF. CDR3 DNA sequence: TGCAGCGTTTATACAGGGGAAGGCTACACCTTC.

V usage is TRBV6-1 and J usage is TRBJ2-5; no clear D. V lost 10 bases and J lost 2, with 11 bases in between. CDR1 is MNHNS, CDR2 SASEGT, per germline. The length of the CDR3 is 12 residues. The CDR3 sequence: CAIQGVQETQYF. CDR3 sequence (DNA): TGTGCCATCCAAGGAGTACAAGAGACCCAGTACTTC.

V and J are TRBV11-2 and TRBJ2-1; 8 nucleotides agree with TRBD2. J gave up 6 bases and V 1 base, and 5 bases lay outside the gene matches. This CDR3 spans 15 amino acids. The germline V gene encodes CDR1 SGHAT and CDR2 FQNNGV. This CDR3 is CASSLAPRGGNEQFF. The DNA for the CDR3 is TGTGCCAGCAGCTTAGCGCCCCGGGGGGGCAATGAGCAGTTCTTC.

This sequence joins TRBV19 and TRBJ1-2; TRBD1 agrees at 9 bases. Germline CDR1 LNHDA, CDR2 SQIVND (reference sequence). The length of the CDR3 is 15 residues. The V segment lost 5 bases and the J segment 4 bases; nucleotides outside the gene matches: 8. The CDR3 is CASSPGTGPAYGYTF. As DNA, the CDR3 is TGTGCCAGTAGTCCCGGGACAGGGCCAGCCTATGGCTACACCTTC. Together with reference TRBV19 and TRBJ1-2, the CDR3 gives the full variable domain: DGGITQSPKYLFRKEGQNVTLSCEQNLNHDAMYWYRQDPGQGLRLIYYSQIVNDFQKGDIAEGYSVSREKKESFPLTVTSAQKNPTAFYLCASSPGTGPAYGYTFGSGTRLTVV.

The chain combines TRBV4-1 with TRBJ1-1; a weak D match, TRBD1 (5 bases). Trimming stripped 0 bases from V and 6 bases from J, with 17 bases between. The CDR3 contains 16 residues. Germline CDR1 MGHRA, CDR2 YSYEKL. CDR3 in DNA: TGCGCCAGCAGCCAAGATGGTGCAGGCGGGACCCCTGAAGCTTTCTTT. This gives the protein CASSQDGAGGTPEAFF.

V is TRBV7-6 and J is TRBJ2-3; no firm D call. V was shortened by 4 bases and J by 4 bases, with 9 bases between the two germline ends. This CDR3 is built from 13 residues. CDR1 is SGHVS, CDR2 FNYEAQ, per germline. For the CDR3, the DNA is TGTGCCAGCAGCTCGTTAGTTGCAGATACGCAGTATTTT. As protein: CASSSLVADTQYF.

This clone turned up a few times. CDR3 in amino acids: CASSLVEGGNSPLHF. The CDR3 DNA sequence: TGTGCCAGCAGCTTAGTTGAGGGTGGGAATTCACCCCTCCACTTT. The V call is TRBV7-6, the J call TRBJ1-6; no definite D call. The V gene lost 1 base and the J gene lost 7 bases, with 11 bases spanning the gap. The germline V gene encodes CDR1 SGHVS and CDR2 FNYEAQ. This CDR3 spans 15 amino acids.

The chain recombines TRBV28 with TRBJ2-7; TRBD1 agrees at 10 bases. Germline V lookup: CDR1 MDHEN, CDR2 SYDVKM. The length of the CDR3 is 15 residues. Losses at the gene ends were 7 bases for V and 4 bases for J; bases not matched to a gene: 10. DNA of the CDR3: TGTGCCAGCAATTCGGGACAGGGGATTTTATACGAGCAGTACGTC. Translation gives CASNSGQGILYEQYV.

The chain couples TRBV7-2 to TRBJ1-1, with D uncertain. Germline values: CDR1 SGHTA, CDR2 FQGNSA. Trimming pared 8 bases from V and 0 bases from J, leaving 7 bases between. The CDR3 extends over 12 amino acids. CDR3 sequence: CASSYMNTEAFF. CDR3 bases: TGTGCCAGCTCCTACATGAACACTGAAGCTTTCTTT.

The chain has TRBV5-6 and TRBJ1-5, with 10 bases fitting TRBD1. Germline V gene sequence: CDR1 SGHDT, CDR2 YYEEEE. J lost 1 base, V lost 1 base, and 11 bases had no gene match. The CDR3 contains 19 residues. The CDR3 DNA follows: TGTGCCAGCAGCTTGTTTGTTTTAGGGACAGGGGACAGCAATCAGCCCCAGCATTTT. Translation gives CASSLFVLGTGDSNQPQHF.

The chain links TRBV9 to TRBJ2-1; 13 bases are shared with TRBD2. From germline, CDR1 is SGDLS and CDR2 YYNGEE. The V gene end was trimmed by 3 bases and the J gene end by 4 bases; junction bases not matched to a gene: 4. The CDR3 length is 16 residues. CDR3 residues: CASSAGLAGVYNEQFF. DNA of the CDR3: TGTGCCAGCAGCGCTGGACTAGCGGGGGTTTACAATGAGCAGTTCTTC.

The CDR3 DNA reads TGTGCCAGCAGTTCCGCGGGGGCCTCCCAAGAGACCCAGTACTTC. Translating it yields CASSSAGASQETQYF. The J gene is TRBJ2-5, the V gene TRBV6-5, with D perhaps TRBD2 (7 bases). The V gene lost 4 bases and the J gene lost 1 base, with 13 bases spanning the gap. The CDR3 spans 15 residues. CDR1 and CDR2 (germline): MNHEY, SVGAGI.

This clone was observed once. This chain joins TRBV29-1 and TRBJ1-2; the match to TRBD1 covers 11 bases. This CDR3 has 12 residues. Per germline, CDR1 SQVTM and CDR2 ANQGSEA. V shed 7 bases and J 8 bases; nucleotides not matched to a gene: 6. CDR3 nucleotide sequence: TGCAGCGCTGGGACAGGGGGTCTAGGCTACACCTTC. It translates to CSAGTGGLGYTF.

The chain is built from TRBV11-2 and TRBJ2-2; TRBD1 is a possible D gene (7 bases). The CDR3 totals 16 residues. The germline V gene has CDR1 SGHAT and CDR2 FQNNGV. The V and J ends lost 7 bases and 1 base respectively, with 16 bases between them. CDR3 in DNA: TGTGCCAGCACTGACCAGGGGGGCGGGAACACCGGGGAGCTGTTTTTT. As protein: CASTDQGGGNTGELFF.